The next 32 T cell receptor beta chains were all read from a single sample in a study of shared clonotypes between healthy human individuals. Method: immunoSEQ multiplex PCR; TCRdb's copy keeps in-frame clones and lacks some. The sample includes about 960,000 clones, less than 85% of them seen just once. The specimen was memory CD4+ T cells sorted from blood. Subset noted: CD45RA-negative fraction. Receptors originate from a man between 18 and 35 years old in good health.

The V call is TRBV7-2, the J call TRBJ2-7; D gene unclear. V lost 5 bases, J lost 4 bases, and 12 bases lay in between. Looked up from germline, CDR1 is SGHTA and CDR2 is FQGNSA. CDR3 size: 13 residues. CDR3 loop: CASSRLGVYEQYF. CDR3 coding DNA: TGTGCCAGCAGCCGCCTAGGCGTTTACGAGCAGTACTTC.

This chain uses TRBV5-1 with TRBJ1-6; D is unclear. This CDR3 has 16 residues. Germline assignment: CDR1 SGHRS and CDR2 YFSETQ. V was cut by 1 base and J by 8 bases, with 16 bases left in between. The CDR3 nucleotides read TGCGCCAGCAGCTTGTTACGCGCCGGAGGTGATTCACCCCTCCACTTT. This encodes CASSLLRAGGDSPLHF. The variable domain in full, completed from reference TRBV5-1 and TRBJ1-6, reads KAGVTQTPRYLIKTRGQQVTLSCSPISGHRSVSWYQQTPGQGLQFLFEYFSETQRNKGNFPGRFSGRQFSNSRSEMNVSTLELGDSALYLCASSLLRAGGDSPLHFGNGTRLTVT.

The chain employs TRBV6-6 and TRBJ2-6, with D perhaps matching TRBD1 (6 bases). V was trimmed by 8 bases and J by 2 bases, leaving 13 bases between them. CDR3 length: 15 amino acids. CDR1 and CDR2 from the germline V gene are MNHNY and SVGAGI (reference sequence). The CDR3 sequence: CASGSQGTGANVLTF. CDR3 nucleotides: TGTGCCAGCGGATCCCAGGGGACTGGGGCCAACGTCCTGACTTTC.

The V gene is TRBV6-5, the J gene TRBJ2-7; TRBD2 is a possible D gene (6 bases). The V end was cut by 2 bases, the J end by 2 bases, with 13 bases between. The CDR3 extends over 15 amino acids. Per germline, CDR1 MNHEY and CDR2 SVGAGI. The CDR3 spells CASSYGGLGTYEQYF. In DNA, the CDR3 is TGTGCCAGCAGTTACGGGGGGTTGGGGACCTACGAGCAGTACTTC.

This clone was seen a handful of times. The chain employs TRBV5-1 and TRBJ1-6, with D possibly TRBD1 on 6 matching bases. CDR1 and CDR2 from the germline V gene are SGHRS and YFSETQ. The CDR3 runs 17 residues. Trimming cost V 4 bases and J 8 bases, with 22 bases left between them. In DNA, the CDR3 is TGCGCCAGCAGCCCAGGTTGGACCGGGACAATTCATTCACCCCTCCACTTT. Translated: CASSPGWTGTIHSPLHF.

The V and J genes are TRBV5-4 and TRBJ1-4; D is unclear. The CDR3 is 13 residues long. The germline V gene encodes CDR1 SGHNT and CDR2 YYREEE (reference sequence). The V end lost 6 bases, the J end lost 8 bases, and 14 bases lay between the germline ends. The CDR3 DNA reads as TGTGCCAGCACCATTTTGCCGGGAGAAAAACTGTTTTTT. Residues: CASTILPGEKLFF. The variable domain in full, completed from reference TRBV5-4 and TRBJ1-4, reads ETGVTQSPTHLIKTRGQQVTLRCSSQSGHNTVSWYQQALGQGPQFIFQYYREEENGRGNFPPRFSGLQFPNYSSELNVNALELDDSALYLCASTILPGEKLFFGSGTQLSVL.

This chain uses TRBV28 with TRBJ1-2; TRBD1 is a possible D gene (5 bases). The CDR3 extends over 13 amino acids. V was clipped by 6 bases and J by 3 bases, with 11 bases between them. Germline V gene sequence: CDR1 MDHEN, CDR2 SYDVKM. CDR3 DNA: TGTGCCAGCAGATTACAGGCGTACTATGGCTACACCTTC. This encodes CASRLQAYYGYTF.

The V and J genes are TRBV6-6 and TRBJ1-1; D is unclear. The CDR3 runs 15 residues. With 5 bases removed from V and 0 bases from J, the gap between germline ends came to 13 bases. Looked up from germline, CDR1 is MNHNY and CDR2 is SVGAGI (reference sequence). This CDR3 reads CASSKPTAMNTEAFF. The CDR3 nucleotides are TGTGCCAGCAGTAAACCGACCGCAATGAACACTGAAGCTTTCTTT.

This clone was seen a few times. The rearrangement links TRBV28 to TRBJ2-7; D is perhaps TRBD1 (6 bases). There are 14 residues in the CDR3. Germline CDR1 reads MDHEN; CDR2 reads SYDVKM. V was shortened by 6 bases and J by 3 bases, with 15 bases between the two germline ends. The CDR3 protein is CASREQGENYEQYF. The CDR3 region has the DNA TGTGCCAGCAGGGAACAGGGAGAGAACTACGAGCAGTACTTC.

The V gene is TRBV12-5, the J gene TRBJ2-1; 8 bases are shared with TRBD2. This CDR3 contains 15 residues. Per germline, CDR1 LGHNT and CDR2 FRNRAP. The V segment lost 7 bases and the J segment 4 bases; nucleotides outside the gene matches: 9. The CDR3 here is CASAKLAVGYNEQFF. As DNA, the CDR3 is TGTGCTAGTGCCAAACTAGCGGTGGGTTACAATGAGCAGTTCTTC.

The genes are TRBV5-4 and TRBJ1-1, with 7 bases fitting TRBD1. The CDR3 runs to 15 residues. Unmatched junction bases numbered 9, after V lost 4 bases and J lost 3 bases. Germline V gene data show CDR1 as SGHNT and CDR2 as YYREEE (reference sequence). DNA of the CDR3: TGTGCCAGCAGCCGGCCGACAGGGTCCTACACTGAAGCTTTCTTT. It translates to CASSRPTGSYTEAFF. Using reference TRBV5-4 and TRBJ1-1 for the parts outside the CDR3, the full variable domain is ETGVTQSPTHLIKTRGQQVTLRCSSQSGHNTVSWYQQALGQGPQFIFQYYREEENGRGNFPPRFSGLQFPNYSSELNVNALELDDSALYLCASSRPTGSYTEAFFGQGTRLTVV.

The CDR3: CASSFSVRSSYEQYF. Here the CDR3 DNA reads TGTGCCAGCAGCTTTAGCGTAAGGAGCTCCTACGAGCAGTACTTC. The V call is TRBV7-2, the J call TRBJ2-7; D is perhaps TRBD2 (5 bases). Trimming took 3 bases from V and 0 from J, leaving 12 bases between them. Germline V lookup: CDR1 SGHTA, CDR2 FQGNSA. The CDR3 totals 15 residues. The full variable domain, its missing parts supplied by reference TRBV7-2 and TRBJ2-7, is GAGVSQSPSNKVTEKGKDVELRCDPISGHTALYWYRQSLGQGLEFLIYFQGNSAPDKSGLPSDRFSAERTGGSVSTLTIQRTQQEDSAVYLCASSFSVRSSYEQYFGPGTRLTVT.

Of note for this clone: This sample includes further DNA sequences coding for the same CDR3. The chain employs TRBV9 and TRBJ2-2; D is undetermined. The CDR3 loop spans 13 amino acids. The germline gives CDR1 SGDLS, CDR2 YYNGEE. Trimming pared 0 bases from V and 4 bases from J, leaving 4 bases between. The DNA for the CDR3 is TGTGCCAGCAGCGTAGACCTCACCGGGGAGCTGTTTTTT. Its protein is CASSVDLTGELFF.

The gene calls are TRBV6-6 and TRBJ1-2; 8 bases match TRBD1. Germline assignment: CDR1 MNHNY and CDR2 SVGAGI (reference sequence). The CDR3 length is 15 residues. V gave up 6 bases and J gave up 4 bases; unmatched junction bases: 10. CDR3 bases: TGTGCCAGCAGCCTCGGGACAGGCCTAGGCTATGGCTACACCTTC. Amino acids: CASSLGTGLGYGYTF.

This clone was picked up a small number of times. Other DNA sequences from this sample encode an identical CDR3 as well. CDR3 coding DNA: TGTGCCAGCAGTGAAAATCCGGGGAGTTCCTACGAGCAGTACTTC. Translation gives CASSENPGSSYEQYF. The chain recombines TRBV6-1 with TRBJ2-7; possible D gene TRBD2, 5 bases. Germline loops: CDR1 MNHNS, CDR2 SASEGT. V was clipped by 2 bases and J by 1 base, with 12 bases between them. The CDR3 has 15 residues.

In this sample, this clone turned up a few times. The chain links TRBV2 to TRBJ2-7, with 8 bases aligning to TRBD2. This CDR3 is 15 amino acids long. V lost 6 bases, J lost 1 base, and 8 bases stayed unmatched. CDR1 and CDR2 from the germline V gene are SNHLY and FYNNEI. The CDR3 sequence: CASRVEAGASYEQYF. The CDR3 DNA sequence: TGTGCCAGCAGGGTCGAAGCGGGAGCATCCTACGAGCAGTACTTC.

With regard to this clone: The same CDR3 can be traced to other DNA sequences in this sample. The V gene is TRBV6-5, the J gene TRBJ2-7, with D unresolved. The germline V gene encodes CDR1 MNHEY and CDR2 SVGAGI. CDR3 length equals 13 residues. V lost 2 bases and J lost 3, with 8 bases in between. In DNA form, the CDR3 reads TGTGCCAGCAGTTACGGTGGGGTCTACGAGCAGTACTTC. It is translated as CASSYGGVYEQYF.

J is TRBJ1-2 and V is TRBV2, with D possibly TRBD1 on 6 matching bases. Germline V gives CDR1 SNHLY, CDR2 FYNNEI. Deletions cut 8 bases from V and 2 bases from J, with 12 bases between. The CDR3 contains 13 residues. This CDR3 is CASWRQENYGYTF. The CDR3 DNA reads as TGTGCCAGCTGGAGACAGGAGAACTATGGCTACACCTTC.

The chain employs TRBV30 and TRBJ2-2; D is unresolved. V was shortened by 4 bases and J by 1 base, with 4 bases between the two germline ends. Germline CDR1 reads GTSNPN; CDR2 reads SVGIG (reference sequence). The CDR3 has 12 residues. Here the CDR3 reads CAWNQNTGELFF. The CDR3 region has the DNA TGTGCCTGGAACCAGAACACCGGGGAGCTGTTTTTT.

The V call is TRBV7-2, the J call TRBJ2-1; maybe TRBD1 (5 bases). The CDR3 runs 16 residues. Germline assignment: CDR1 SGHTA and CDR2 FQGNSA. Trimming stripped 2 bases from V and 1 base from J, with 12 bases between. The CDR3 protein is CASSLQGQLSYNEQFF. The CDR3 DNA follows: TGTGCCAGCAGCTTACAGGGCCAGCTGTCCTACAATGAGCAGTTCTTC. The variable domain in full, completed from reference TRBV7-2 and TRBJ2-1, reads GAGVSQSPSNKVTEKGKDVELRCDPISGHTALYWYRQSLGQGLEFLIYFQGNSAPDKSGLPSDRFSAERTGGSVSTLTIQRTQQEDSAVYLCASSLQGQLSYNEQFFGPGTRLTVL.

The rearrangement links TRBV5-6 to TRBJ2-1, with 8 bases that match TRBD2. CDR1 is SGHDT and CDR2 is YYEEEE in the germline V gene. CDR3 size: 13 residues. Trimming at V came to 4 bases and at J to 16 bases, leaving 13 bases not matched to a gene. Here the CDR3 DNA reads TGTGCCAGCAGCCCATCCACCTCGGGGGGGAAATTCTTC. Its protein is CASSPSTSGGKFF.

The rearrangement uses TRBV9 and TRBJ1-5; 7 bases match TRBD1. The trim removed 4 bases at V and 7 bases at J, leaving 11 bases unmatched. Germline lookup yields CDR1 SGDLS and CDR2 YYNGEE. CDR3 length: 15 amino acids. CDR3 sequence reads: CASSLGGGEGQPQHF. CDR3 in DNA: TGTGCCAGCAGCCTCGGAGGGGGCGAGGGGCAGCCCCAGCATTTT.

The chain links TRBV10-3 to TRBJ2-1; weak D call: TRBD2 (6 bases). The CDR3 has 16 residues. Germline V CDR1 and CDR2: ENHRY, SYGVKD. With 3 bases removed from V and 8 bases from J, the gap between germline ends came to 20 bases. CDR3 coding DNA: TGTGCCATCAGTGACGTCGTGGCGGGAAAGGTCGATGAGCAGTTCTTC. This codes for CAISDVVAGKVDEQFF.

The chain recombines TRBV5-6 with TRBJ1-6; TRBD1 agrees at 7 bases. The germline CDR1 and CDR2 sequences are SGHDT and YYEEEE. V gave up 4 bases and J gave up 7 bases; unmatched junction bases: 5. This CDR3 spans 14 amino acids. CDR3: CASSPGTANSPLHF. The DNA of the CDR3 is TGTGCCAGCAGCCCAGGGACAGCGAATTCACCCCTCCACTTT.

This rearrangement joins TRBV7-3 to TRBJ2-5, with D perhaps TRBD2 (6 bases). The V end lost 5 bases, the J end lost 1 base, and 20 bases lay between the germline ends. The CDR3 is 17 residues long. Germline V gene lookup returns CDR1 SGHTA and CDR2 FQGTGA. The CDR3 DNA is TGTGCCAGCAGCCCTCGGCCGGGACTCAGCCCCCAAGAGACCCAGTACTTC. It yields the protein CASSPRPGLSPQETQYF.

This clone showed up many times. This chain links TRBV7-2 with TRBJ1-3, with D tentatively TRBD1 (5 bases). This CDR3 contains 15 residues. Trimming removed 3 bases from V and 4 bases from J, with 13 bases in between. Germline values: CDR1 SGHTA, CDR2 FQGNSA. CDR3 amino acids: CASSFDRGTGNTIYF. The CDR3 bases are TGTGCCAGCAGCTTCGACCGGGGGACGGGAAACACCATATATTTT.

Note on this clone: Other DNA sequences of this sample code for an identical CDR3. This chain joins TRBV19 and TRBJ2-7; TRBD2 might be the D (5 bases). Trimming stripped 3 bases from V and 2 bases from J, with 8 bases between. This CDR3 spans 13 amino acids. Germline values: CDR1 LNHDA, CDR2 SQIVND (reference sequence). In DNA form, the CDR3 reads TGTGCCAGTAGTATCCCGGGGACCTACGAGCAGTACTTC. This sequence encodes CASSIPGTYEQYF.

This clone was observed a few times. The rearrangement uses TRBV6-1 and TRBJ1-2; D is unresolved. The CDR3 extends over 13 amino acids. Germline CDR1 is MNHNS and CDR2 is SASEGT. Trimming took off 6 bases at V and 7 bases at J, with 15 bases between the two ends. Written as DNA, the CDR3 is TGTGCCAGCAGCGCCGTGGAGGGCGGTGGCTACACCTTC. As protein: CASSAVEGGGYTF.

Ten or more counts support this clone. The chain combines TRBV27 with TRBJ2-7, with a weak D call TRBD1 (5 bases). The CDR3 is 15 residues long. Trimming left V 7 bases short and J 7 bases short, with 23 bases between. From germline, CDR1 is MNHEY and CDR2 SMNVEV (reference sequence). The chain's CDR3 is CASIPTAGYLDEQYF. For the CDR3, the DNA is TGTGCCAGCATTCCCACCGCAGGGTACCTGGATGAGCAGTACTTC.

This chain connects TRBV30 to TRBJ2-4, with 9 positions matching TRBD2. This CDR3 spans 19 amino acids. V was pared by 3 bases and J by 0 bases, with 15 bases of the junction left unmatched. Germline CDR1 reads GTSNPN; CDR2 reads SVGIG (reference sequence). CDR3 bases: TGTGCCTGGAGCCCCACTCTTGCGGGAGGGGGATTAGCCAAAAACATTCAGTACTTC. It codes for CAWSPTLAGGGLAKNIQYF.

This clone was seen many times. The chain links TRBV11-2 to TRBJ1-2; a possible D gene is TRBD1 (6 bases). The CDR3 has 15 amino acids. CDR1 is SGHAT, CDR2 FQNNGV, per germline. V lost 2 bases to trimming and J lost 2 bases, with 12 bases between them. CDR3 nucleotide sequence: TGTGCCAGCAGCTTAAACCGGGACAAGAACTATGGCTACACCTTC. As protein: CASSLNRDKNYGYTF.

This clone occurred a few times. The rearrangement links TRBV6-5 to TRBJ2-1; D not certain. CDR3 length: 12 amino acids. V lost 5 bases to trimming and J lost 8 bases, with 10 bases between them. CDR1 is MNHEY, CDR2 SVGAGI, per germline. The DNA for the CDR3 is TGTGCCAGCAGTCGCCGCTTCGATGAGCAGTTCTTC. This translates into CASSRRFDEQFF.